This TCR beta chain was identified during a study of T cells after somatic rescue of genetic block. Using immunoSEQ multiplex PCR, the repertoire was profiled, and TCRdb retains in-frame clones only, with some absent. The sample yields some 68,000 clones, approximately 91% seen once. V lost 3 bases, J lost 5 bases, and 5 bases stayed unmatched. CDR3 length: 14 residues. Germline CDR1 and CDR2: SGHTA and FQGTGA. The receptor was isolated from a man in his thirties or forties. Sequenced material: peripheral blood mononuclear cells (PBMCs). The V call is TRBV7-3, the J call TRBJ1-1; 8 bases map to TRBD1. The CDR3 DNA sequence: TGTGCCAGCAGCTTTGAGACAGGGGTGACTGAAGCTTTCTTT. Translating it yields CASSFETGVTEAFF.